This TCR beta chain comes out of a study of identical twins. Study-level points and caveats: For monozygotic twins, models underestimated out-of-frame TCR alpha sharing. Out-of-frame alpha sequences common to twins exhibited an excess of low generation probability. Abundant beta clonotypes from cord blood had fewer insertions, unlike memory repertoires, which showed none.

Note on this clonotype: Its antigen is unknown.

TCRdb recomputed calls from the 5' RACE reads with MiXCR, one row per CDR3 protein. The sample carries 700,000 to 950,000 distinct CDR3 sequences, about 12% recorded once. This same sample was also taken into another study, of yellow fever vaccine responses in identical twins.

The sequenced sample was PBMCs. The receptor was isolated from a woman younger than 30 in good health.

CDR3 loop: CASSLVRGGGSYEQYF. The CDR3 nucleotides are TGTGCCAGCAGTTTAGTGCGGGGCGGCGGTTCCTACGAGCAGTACTTC. The chain links TRBV12-3 or TRBV12-4 to TRBJ2-7, with D possibly matching TRBD2 (6 bases). Deletions cut 1 base from V and 1 base from J, with 14 bases between. This CDR3 region has 16 residues.